The source of this T cell receptor beta chain is a study of memory CD4+ T cells and cytomegalovirus serostatus. Study summary: Donors were healthy Belgian adults, some 10 CMV seropositive and under 30 seronegative.

Single viable CD3+CD4+CD8-CD45RO+ cells were sorted as the memory CD4+ T cells. Serostatus was set by detecting CMV pp150, pp28, p38, p52 IgG. With 5 bases removed from V and 3 bases from J, the gap between germline ends came to 14 bases. CDR3 length: 15 residues. Germline-derived CDR1 and CDR2 are SGHTA and FQGNSA. Turning to this clone: Antigen unknown.

Sequenced by immunoSEQ multiplex PCR; TCRdb stores in-frame clones only, minus some. The data hold approximately 92,000 clones, with about four fifths observed a single time. Study-wide results and limits: CD4+ memory repertoires contained 67 of 164 reported CMV TCRbeta sequences.

The sequenced sample was memory CD4+ T cells from blood. The sequence came from an adult in good health and CMV-seropositive. The V gene is TRBV7-2, the J gene TRBJ1-5; D is possibly TRBD1 (6 bases). CDR3 loop: CASSTQDRINQPQHF. DNA for the CDR3: TGTGCCAGCAGCACACAGGACAGAATCAATCAGCCCCAGCATTTT.